This T cell receptor beta chain stems from a study of blood T cell repertoires in COVID-19. Looked up from germline, CDR1 is GTSNPN and CDR2 is SVGIG (reference sequence). J gave up 7 bases and V 2 bases, and 5 bases lay outside the gene matches. There are 14 residues in the CDR3. The repertoire was sequenced with immunoSEQ multiplex PCR; TCRdb's copy has only in-frame clones and lacks some. The repertoire holds some 300,000 clones, with roughly 91% as singletons. The sample was PBMCs or T cells enriched from blood (not recorded which). This rearrangement joins TRBV30 to TRBJ1-4; 9 bases are shared with TRBD1. This TCR was sampled from a woman aged 50 to 60 who had been exposed to COVID-19. Here the CDR3 DNA reads TGTGCCTGGAGTCCGGACAGGGGAAGTGAAAAACTGTTTTTT. The encoded protein is CAWSPDRGSEKLFF.